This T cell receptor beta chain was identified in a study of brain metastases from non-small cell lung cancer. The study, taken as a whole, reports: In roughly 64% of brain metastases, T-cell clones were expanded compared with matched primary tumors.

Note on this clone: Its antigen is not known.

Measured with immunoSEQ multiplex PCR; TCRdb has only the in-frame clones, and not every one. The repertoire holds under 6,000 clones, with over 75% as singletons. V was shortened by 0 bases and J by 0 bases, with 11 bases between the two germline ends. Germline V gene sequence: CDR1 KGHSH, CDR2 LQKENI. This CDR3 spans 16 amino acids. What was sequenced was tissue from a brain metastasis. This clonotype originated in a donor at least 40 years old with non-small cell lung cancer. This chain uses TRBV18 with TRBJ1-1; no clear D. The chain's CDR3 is CASSPPSPGLNTEAFF. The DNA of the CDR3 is TGTGCCAGCTCACCACCGTCCCCCGGGCTGAACACTGAAGCTTTCTTT.